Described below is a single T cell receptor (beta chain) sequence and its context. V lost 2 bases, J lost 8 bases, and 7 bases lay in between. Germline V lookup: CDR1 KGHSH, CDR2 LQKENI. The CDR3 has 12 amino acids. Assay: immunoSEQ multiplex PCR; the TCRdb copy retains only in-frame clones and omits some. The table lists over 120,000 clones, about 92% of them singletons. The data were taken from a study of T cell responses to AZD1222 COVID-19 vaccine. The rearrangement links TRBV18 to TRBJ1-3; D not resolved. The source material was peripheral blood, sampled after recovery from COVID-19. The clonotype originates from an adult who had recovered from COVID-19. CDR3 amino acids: CASSPGLDTIYF. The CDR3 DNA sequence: TGTGCCAGCTCACCAGGCTTGGACACCATATATTTT.